The clone carrying this T cell receptor beta chain appeared a few times. Its antigen is not known. Germline V gene data show CDR1 as DFQATT and CDR2 as SNEGSKA (reference sequence). The CDR3 has 23 amino acids. After removal of 2 bases from V and 4 bases from J, the junction contained 26 bases not matched to a gene. This entry comes from a study of blood T cells in healthy people across ages. PCR was performed a second time for roughly 7 to 12 cycles using a sample-barcoded 5' primer and a J-beta primer mix. TCRdb passed the 5' RACE reads through MiXCR, listing each CDR3 protein once. The top ten clones hold 13% of a sample with hundreds of thousands of distinct CDR3 sequences, roughly 48% of them seen once. General study points: Across the age range, TCR beta diversity per million T cells fell in a roughly linear way.

Input material: blood. The clonotype was recovered from a young man in good health. The chain is built from TRBV20-1 and TRBJ1-6; 10 bases fit TRBD1. The CDR3, as DNA: TGCAGTGCTAGACCGTCCAGGTCAGGGACAGGGGTTAGCCACTCGCTTTATAATTCACCCCTCCACTTT. It yields the protein CSARPSRSGTGVSHSLYNSPLHF.